Sequencing of this T cell receptor beta chain was carried out in a study of memory CD4+ T cells and cytomegalovirus serostatus. On this clone itself: Its antigen is not identified.

This CDR3 spans 14 amino acids. Germline-derived CDR1 and CDR2 are KGHSH and LQKENI. V shed 3 bases and J shed 4 bases, with 12 bases lying between them. Single viable CD3+CD4+CD8-CD45RO+ cells were sorted as the memory CD4+ T cells. Positive selection with CD4 microbeads enriched total CD4+ T cells. Study-wide findings and caveats: The CMV-associated TCR signature appears largely within the CD4+ memory repertoire.

Clones were sequenced by immunoSEQ multiplex PCR, and TCRdb holds only the in-frame ones, with some missing. The sample includes around 54,000 clones, over 65% of them seen just once. Sequenced: memory CD4+ T cells from blood. The rearrangement links TRBV18 to TRBJ1-2; TRBD1 is a possible D gene (6 bases). This TCR was sampled from an adult in good health and CMV-seropositive. In nucleotides, the CDR3 is TGTGCCAGCTCACCCGACAGGTTTGGCTATGGCTACACCTTC. This translates into CASSPDRFGYGYTF.